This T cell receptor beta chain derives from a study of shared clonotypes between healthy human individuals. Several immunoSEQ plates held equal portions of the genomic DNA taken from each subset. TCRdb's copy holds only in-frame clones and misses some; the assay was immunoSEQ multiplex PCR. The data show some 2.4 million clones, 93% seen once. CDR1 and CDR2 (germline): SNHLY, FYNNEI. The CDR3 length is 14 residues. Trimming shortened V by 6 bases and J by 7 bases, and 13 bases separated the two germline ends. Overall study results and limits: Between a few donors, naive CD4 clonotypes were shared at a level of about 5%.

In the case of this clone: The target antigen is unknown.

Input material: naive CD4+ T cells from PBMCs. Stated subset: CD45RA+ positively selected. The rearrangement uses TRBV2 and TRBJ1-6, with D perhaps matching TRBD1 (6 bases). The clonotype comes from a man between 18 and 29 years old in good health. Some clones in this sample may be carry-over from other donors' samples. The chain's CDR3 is CASRTRGNNSPLHF. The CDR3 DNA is TGTGCCAGCAGGACCAGGGGAAACAATTCACCCCTCCACTTT.